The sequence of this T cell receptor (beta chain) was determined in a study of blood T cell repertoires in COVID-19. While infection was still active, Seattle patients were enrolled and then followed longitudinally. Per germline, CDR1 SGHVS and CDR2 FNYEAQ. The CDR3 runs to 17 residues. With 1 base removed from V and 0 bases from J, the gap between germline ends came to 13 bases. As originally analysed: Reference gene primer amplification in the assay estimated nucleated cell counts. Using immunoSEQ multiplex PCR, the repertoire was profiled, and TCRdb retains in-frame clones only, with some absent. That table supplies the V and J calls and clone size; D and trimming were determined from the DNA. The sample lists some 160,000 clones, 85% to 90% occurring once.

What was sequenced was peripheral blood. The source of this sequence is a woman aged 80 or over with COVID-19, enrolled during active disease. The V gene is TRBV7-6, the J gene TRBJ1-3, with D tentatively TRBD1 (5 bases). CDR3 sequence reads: CASSLGRAQGSGNTIYF. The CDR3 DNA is TGTGCCAGCAGCTTAGGTCGGGCGCAGGGCTCTGGAAACACCATATATTTT.